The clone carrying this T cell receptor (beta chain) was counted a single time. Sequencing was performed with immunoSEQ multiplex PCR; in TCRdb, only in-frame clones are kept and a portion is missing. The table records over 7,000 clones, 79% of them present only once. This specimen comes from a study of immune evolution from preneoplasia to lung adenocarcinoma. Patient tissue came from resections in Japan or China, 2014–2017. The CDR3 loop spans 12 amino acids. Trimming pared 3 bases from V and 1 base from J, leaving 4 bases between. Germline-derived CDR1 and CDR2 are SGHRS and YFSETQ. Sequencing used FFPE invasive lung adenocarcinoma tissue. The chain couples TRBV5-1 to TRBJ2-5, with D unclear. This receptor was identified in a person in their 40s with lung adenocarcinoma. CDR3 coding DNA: TGCGCCAGCAGCTCCTTCCAAGAGACCCAGTACTTC. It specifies CASSSFQETQYF. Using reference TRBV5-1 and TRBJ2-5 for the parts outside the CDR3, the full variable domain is KAGVTQTPRYLIKTRGQQVTLSCSPISGHRSVSWYQQTPGQGLQFLFEYFSETQRNKGNFPGRFSGRQFSNSRSEMNVSTLELGDSALYLCASSSFQETQYFGPGTRLLVL.